These T cell receptor beta chains were read from a single sample in a study of T cell responses to AZD1222 COVID-19 vaccine. The method was immunoSEQ multiplex PCR; TCRdb's version includes in-frame clones alone and lacks a portion of them. The table shows 85,000 or so clones, with 75% to 95% occurring only once. The sequenced sample was peripheral blood, obtained 28 days after the second AZD1222 dose. These receptors came from an adult who received the AZD1222 COVID-19 vaccine. Each CDR3 is given with its conserved first and last residue. D genes are given only for firm matches. Rows give clone size only sometimes, using once, few, many, or a class for an expanded clone.

j_gene: TRBJ2-5
abundance: -
d_gene: TRBD1
v_gene: TRBV13
CDR3nt: TGTGCCAGCAGAATTGGGACAGGGGAAGAGACCCAGTACTTC
CDR3aa: CASRIGTGEETQYF

j_gene: TRBJ1-2
abundance: -
d_gene: -
v_gene: TRBV27
CDR3nt: TGTGCCACCTGGGTCAGGGAGGGCTACACCTTC
CDR3aa: CATWVREGYTF

j_gene: TRBJ1-4
abundance: -
d_gene: -
v_gene: TRBV5-1
CDR3nt: TGCGCCAGCAGCTTTGTGGGGGCAACTAATGAAAAACTGTTTTTT
CDR3aa: CASSFVGATNEKLFF

j_gene: TRBJ1-1
abundance: -
d_gene: -
v_gene: TRBV5-4
CDR3nt: TGTGCCAGCAGCTTGTTAGGGCTGAACACTGAAGCTTTCTTT
CDR3aa: CASSLLGLNTEAFF

j_gene: TRBJ2-2
abundance: -
d_gene: -
v_gene: TRBV5-5
CDR3nt: TGTGCCAGCAGCTTCATGGCCCCCATGTCCGGGGAGCTGTTTTTT
CDR3aa: CASSFMAPMSGELFF

j_gene: TRBJ2-5
abundance: once
d_gene: TRBD1
v_gene: TRBV15
CDR3nt: TGTGCCACCAGCAGGGGACAGCTTCAAGAGACCCAGTACTTC
CDR3aa: CATSRGQLQETQYF

j_gene: TRBJ2-1
abundance: -
d_gene: -
v_gene: TRBV2
CDR3nt: TGTGCCAGCAGTGAATTGGTAGCCTCCTACAATGAGCAGTTCTTC
CDR3aa: CASSELVASYNEQFF

j_gene: TRBJ1-4
abundance: -
d_gene: -
v_gene: TRBV28
CDR3nt: TGTGCCAGCAGGGACGGACCGTTTGATAATGAAAAACTGTTTTTT
CDR3aa: CASRDGPFDNEKLFF

j_gene: TRBJ2-7
abundance: few
d_gene: -
v_gene: TRBV6-1
CDR3nt: TGTGCCAGCAGTGAAGCGTCGGCTGGTTTTGGTGAGCAGTACTTC
CDR3aa: CASSEASAGFGEQYF

j_gene: TRBJ2-2
abundance: -
d_gene: TRBD1
v_gene: TRBV2
CDR3nt: TGTGCCAGCAGGAGGGGGACAGGGAACACCGGGGAGCTGTTTTTT
CDR3aa: CASRRGTGNTGELFF

j_gene: TRBJ2-7
abundance: -
d_gene: -
v_gene: TRBV11-2
CDR3nt: TGTGCCAGCAGCTTAGACCCAGGGGACGAGCAGTACTTC
CDR3aa: CASSLDPGDEQYF

j_gene: TRBJ1-1
abundance: -
d_gene: -
v_gene: TRBV12-5
CDR3nt: TGTGCTAGTGGTTCGGGGGACGTAGCGAACACTGAAGCTTTCTTT
CDR3aa: CASGSGDVANTEAFF

j_gene: TRBJ2-2
abundance: -
d_gene: TRBD2
v_gene: TRBV30
CDR3nt: TGTGCCTATCGCCGAGCTTCGACTAGCGGGAACACCGGGGAGCTGTTTTTT
CDR3aa: CAYRRASTSGNTGELFF

j_gene: TRBJ1-4
abundance: -
d_gene: TRBD1
v_gene: TRBV19
CDR3nt: TGTGCCAGTAAAGATTACGGGACAGGGAGTGACGGAGAAAAACTGTTTTTT
CDR3aa: CASKDYGTGSDGEKLFF

j_gene: TRBJ1-2
abundance: -
d_gene: -
v_gene: TRBV7-9
CDR3nt: TGTGCCAGCAGCTTAGAAGGGACGGACTCAGTTAACTATGGCTACACCTTC
CDR3aa: CASSLEGTDSVNYGYTF

j_gene: TRBJ2-1
abundance: -
d_gene: -
v_gene: TRBV7-8
CDR3nt: TGTGCCAGCAGCTTATCTCTAGCCCGTGAGCAGTTCTTC
CDR3aa: CASSLSLAREQFF

j_gene: TRBJ1-3
abundance: -
d_gene: -
v_gene: TRBV5-5
CDR3nt: TGTGCCAGCAGCCCGGCGGGGGGAACTTCGTCTGGAAACACCATATATTTT
CDR3aa: CASSPAGGTSSGNTIYF